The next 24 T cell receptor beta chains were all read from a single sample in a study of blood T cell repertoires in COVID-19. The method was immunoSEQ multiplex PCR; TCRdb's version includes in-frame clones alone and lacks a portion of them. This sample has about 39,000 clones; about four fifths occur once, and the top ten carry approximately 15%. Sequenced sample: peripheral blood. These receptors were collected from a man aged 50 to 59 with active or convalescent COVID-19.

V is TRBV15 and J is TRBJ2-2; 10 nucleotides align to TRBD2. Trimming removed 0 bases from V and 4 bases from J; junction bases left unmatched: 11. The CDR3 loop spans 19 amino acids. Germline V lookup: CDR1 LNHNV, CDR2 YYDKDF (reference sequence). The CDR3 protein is CATSRDVRLAGVGTGELFF. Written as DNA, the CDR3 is TGTGCCACCAGCAGAGATGTAAGGCTAGCGGGGGTCGGCACCGGGGAGCTGTTTTTT.

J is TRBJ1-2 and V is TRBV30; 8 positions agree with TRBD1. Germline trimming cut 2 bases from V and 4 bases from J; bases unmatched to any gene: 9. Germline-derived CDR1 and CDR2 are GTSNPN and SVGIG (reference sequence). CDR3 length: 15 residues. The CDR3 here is CAWSRQGSGSYGYTF. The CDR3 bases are TGTGCCTGGAGTCGACAGGGGTCCGGGAGCTATGGCTACACCTTC.

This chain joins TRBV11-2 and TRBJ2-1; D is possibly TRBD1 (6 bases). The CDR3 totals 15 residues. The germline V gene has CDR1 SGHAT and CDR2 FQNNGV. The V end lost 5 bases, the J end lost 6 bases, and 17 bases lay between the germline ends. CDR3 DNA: TGTGCCAGCAGCCCACTTCAGGGGTCACGCAATGAGCAGTTCTTC. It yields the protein CASSPLQGSRNEQFF. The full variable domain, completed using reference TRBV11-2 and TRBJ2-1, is EAGVAQSPRYKIIEKRQSVAFWCNPISGHATLYWYQQILGQGPKLLIQFQNNGVVDDSQLPKDRFSAERLKGVDSTLKIQPAKLEDSAVYLCASSPLQGSRNEQFFGPGTRLTVL.

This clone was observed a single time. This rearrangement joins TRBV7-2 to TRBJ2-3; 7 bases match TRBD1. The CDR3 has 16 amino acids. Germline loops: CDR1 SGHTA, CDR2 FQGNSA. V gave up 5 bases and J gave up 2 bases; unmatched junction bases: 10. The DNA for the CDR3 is TGTGCCAGCAGCCCCTGGGACAGAACATTCACAGATACGCAGTATTTT. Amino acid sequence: CASSPWDRTFTDTQYF.

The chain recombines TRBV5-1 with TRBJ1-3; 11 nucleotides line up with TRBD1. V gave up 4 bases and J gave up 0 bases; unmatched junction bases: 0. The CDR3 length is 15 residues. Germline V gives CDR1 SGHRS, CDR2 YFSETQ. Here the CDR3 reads CASSGTGGSGNTIYF. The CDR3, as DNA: TGCGCCAGCAGCGGGACAGGGGGCTCTGGAAACACCATATATTTT.

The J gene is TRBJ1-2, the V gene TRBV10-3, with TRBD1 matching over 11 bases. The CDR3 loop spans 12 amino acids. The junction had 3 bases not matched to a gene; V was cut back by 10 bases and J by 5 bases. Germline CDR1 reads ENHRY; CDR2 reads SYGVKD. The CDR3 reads CATGTGGYGYTF. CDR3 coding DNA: TGTGCCACCGGGACAGGGGGTTATGGCTACACCTTC.

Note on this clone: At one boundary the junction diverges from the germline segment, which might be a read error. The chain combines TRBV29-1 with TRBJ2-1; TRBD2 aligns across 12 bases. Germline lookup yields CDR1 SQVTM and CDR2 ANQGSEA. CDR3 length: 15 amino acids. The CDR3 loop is CSVEGTSGHYNEQFF. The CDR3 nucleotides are TGCAGCGTGGAAGGGACTAGCGGGCACTACAATGAGCAGTTCTTC.

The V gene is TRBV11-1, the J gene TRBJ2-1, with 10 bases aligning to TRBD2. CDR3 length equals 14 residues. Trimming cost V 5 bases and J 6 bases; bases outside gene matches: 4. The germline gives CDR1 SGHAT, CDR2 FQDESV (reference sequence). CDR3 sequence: CASSGRLAGNEQFF. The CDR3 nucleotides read TGTGCCAGCAGCGGGCGACTAGCGGGCAATGAGCAGTTCTTC.

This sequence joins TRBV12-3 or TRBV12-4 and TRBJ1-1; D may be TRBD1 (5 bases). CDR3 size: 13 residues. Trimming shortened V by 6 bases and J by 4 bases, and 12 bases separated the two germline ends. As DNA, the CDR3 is TGTGCCAGCAGCCTTCAGGGTATCACTGAAGCTTTCTTT. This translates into CASSLQGITEAFF.

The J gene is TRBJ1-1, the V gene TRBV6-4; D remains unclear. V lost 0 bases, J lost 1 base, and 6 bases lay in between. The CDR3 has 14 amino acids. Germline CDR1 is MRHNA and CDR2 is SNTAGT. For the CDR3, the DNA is TGTGCCAGCAGTGACTCTTCGAGGAACACTGAAGCTTTCTTT. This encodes CASSDSSRNTEAFF.

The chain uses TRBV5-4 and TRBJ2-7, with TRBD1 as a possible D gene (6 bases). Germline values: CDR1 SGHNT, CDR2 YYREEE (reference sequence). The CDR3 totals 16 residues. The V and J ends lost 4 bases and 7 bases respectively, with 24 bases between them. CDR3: CASSPRLQGFVREQYF. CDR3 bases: TGTGCCAGCAGCCCCCGACTCCAGGGGTTCGTTCGTGAGCAGTACTTC.

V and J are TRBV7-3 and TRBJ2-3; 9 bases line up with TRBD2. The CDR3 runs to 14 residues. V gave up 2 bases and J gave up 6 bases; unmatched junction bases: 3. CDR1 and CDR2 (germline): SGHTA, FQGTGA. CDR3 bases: TGTGCCAGCAGCTTAGCGGGGGGGATGGATACGCAGTATTTT. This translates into CASSLAGGMDTQYF.

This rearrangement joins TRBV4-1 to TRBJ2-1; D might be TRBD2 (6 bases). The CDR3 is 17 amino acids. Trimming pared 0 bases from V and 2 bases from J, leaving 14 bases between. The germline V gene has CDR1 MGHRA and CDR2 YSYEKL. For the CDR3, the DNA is TGCGCCAGCAGCCAAGATCGGGCTAGCGTCGCCTACAATGAGCAGTTCTTC. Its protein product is CASSQDRASVAYNEQFF.

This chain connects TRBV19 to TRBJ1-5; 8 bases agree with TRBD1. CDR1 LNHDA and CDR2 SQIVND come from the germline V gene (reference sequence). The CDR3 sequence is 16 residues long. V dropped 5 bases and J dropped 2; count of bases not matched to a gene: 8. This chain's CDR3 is CASSVQGAKGNQPQHF. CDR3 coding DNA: TGTGCCAGTAGTGTTCAGGGGGCGAAAGGCAATCAGCCCCAGCATTTT. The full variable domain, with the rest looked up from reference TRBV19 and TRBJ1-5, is DGGITQSPKYLFRKEGQNVTLSCEQNLNHDAMYWYRQDPGQGLRLIYYSQIVNDFQKGDIAEGYSVSREKKESFPLTVTSAQKNPTAFYLCASSVQGAKGNQPQHFGDGTRLSIL.

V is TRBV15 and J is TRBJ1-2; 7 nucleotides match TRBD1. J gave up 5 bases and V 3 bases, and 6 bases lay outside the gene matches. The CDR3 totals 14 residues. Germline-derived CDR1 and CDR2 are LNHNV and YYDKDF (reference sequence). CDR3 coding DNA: TGTGCCACCAGCAGTAACGACAGGGAGTATGGCTACACCTTC. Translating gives CATSSNDREYGYTF. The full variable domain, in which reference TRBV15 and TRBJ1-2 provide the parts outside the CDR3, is DAMVIQNPRYQVTQFGKPVTLSCSQTLNHNVMYWYQQKSSQAPKLLFHYYDKDFNNEADTPDNFQSRRPNTSFCFLDIRSPGLGDTAMYLCATSSNDREYGYTFGSGTRLTVV.

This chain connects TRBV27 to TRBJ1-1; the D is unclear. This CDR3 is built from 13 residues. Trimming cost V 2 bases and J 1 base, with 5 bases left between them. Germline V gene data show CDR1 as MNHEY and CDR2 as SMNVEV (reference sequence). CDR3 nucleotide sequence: TGTGCCAGCAGTTTAATACAGAACACTGAAGCTTTCTTT. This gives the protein CASSLIQNTEAFF.

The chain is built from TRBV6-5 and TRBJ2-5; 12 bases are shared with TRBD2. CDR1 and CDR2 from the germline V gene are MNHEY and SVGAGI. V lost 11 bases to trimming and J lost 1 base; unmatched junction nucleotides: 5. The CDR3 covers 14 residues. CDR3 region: CAGETSGGQETQYF. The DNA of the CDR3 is TGTGCCGGTGAGACTAGCGGGGGCCAAGAGACCCAGTACTTC.

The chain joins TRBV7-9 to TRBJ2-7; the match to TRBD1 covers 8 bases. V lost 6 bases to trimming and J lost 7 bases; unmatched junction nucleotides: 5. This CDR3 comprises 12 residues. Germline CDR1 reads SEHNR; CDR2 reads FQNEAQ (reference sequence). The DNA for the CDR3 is TGTGCCAGCAGTCGCAGGGGGCAAGAGCAGTACTTC. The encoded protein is CASSRRGQEQYF. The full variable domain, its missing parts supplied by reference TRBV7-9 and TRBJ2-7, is DTGVSQNPRHKITKRGQNVTFRCDPISEHNRLYWYRQTLGQGPEFLTYFQNEAQLEKSRLLSDRFSAERPKGSFSTLEIQRTEQGDSAMYLCASSRRGQEQYFGPGTRLTVT.

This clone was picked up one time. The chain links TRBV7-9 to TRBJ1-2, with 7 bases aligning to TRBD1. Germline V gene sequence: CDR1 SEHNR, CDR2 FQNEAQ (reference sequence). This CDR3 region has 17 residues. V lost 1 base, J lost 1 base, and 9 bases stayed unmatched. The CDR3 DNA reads TGTGCCAGCAGCTTAGTTAACAGGGGCGACCGTAACTATGGCTACACCTTC. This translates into CASSLVNRGDRNYGYTF.

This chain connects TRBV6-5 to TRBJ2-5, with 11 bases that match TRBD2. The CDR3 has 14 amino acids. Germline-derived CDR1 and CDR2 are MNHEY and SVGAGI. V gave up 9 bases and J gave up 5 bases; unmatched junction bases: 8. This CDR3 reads CASLAGGTGETQYF. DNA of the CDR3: TGTGCCAGTTTAGCGGGGGGGACCGGGGAGACCCAGTACTTC.

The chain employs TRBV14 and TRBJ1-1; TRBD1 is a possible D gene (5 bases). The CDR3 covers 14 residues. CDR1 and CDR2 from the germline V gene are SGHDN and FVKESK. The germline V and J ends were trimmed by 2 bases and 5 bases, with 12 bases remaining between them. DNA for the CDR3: TGTGCCAGCAGCCAACAGGGTCCGAAAACTGAAGCTTTCTTT. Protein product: CASSQQGPKTEAFF.

CDR3 region: CASSLASAGEHEQFF. DNA of the CDR3: TGCGCCAGCAGCTTGGCCTCGGCAGGGGAACATGAGCAGTTCTTC. The chain carries TRBV5-1 and TRBJ2-1; maybe TRBD1 (6 bases). The CDR3 extends over 15 amino acids. Germline CDR1 and CDR2: SGHRS and YFSETQ. Deletions cut 0 bases from V and 8 bases from J, with 15 bases between.

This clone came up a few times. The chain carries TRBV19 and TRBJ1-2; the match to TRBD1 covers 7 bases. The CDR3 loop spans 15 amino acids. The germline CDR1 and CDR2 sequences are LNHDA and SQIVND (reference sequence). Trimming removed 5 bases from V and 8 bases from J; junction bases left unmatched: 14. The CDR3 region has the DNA TGTGCCAGTAGTCCAGGGGCTGACAGGGCCGTGGGCTACACCTTC. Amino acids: CASSPGADRAVGYTF.

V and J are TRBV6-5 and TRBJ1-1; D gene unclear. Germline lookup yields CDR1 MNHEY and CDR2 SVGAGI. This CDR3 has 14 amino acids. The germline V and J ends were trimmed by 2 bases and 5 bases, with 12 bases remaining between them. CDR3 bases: TGTGCCAGCAGTTACCATGACTTGAGAACTGAAGCTTTCTTT. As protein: CASSYHDLRTEAFF.